This TCR beta chain came from a study of cytomegalovirus exposure and HLA in healthy donors. The study ran its PCR with 60 Vbeta and 13 Jbeta primers. Sequenced by immunoSEQ multiplex PCR; TCRdb stores in-frame clones only, minus some. The sample contains about 64,000 clones, roughly 80% of which appear only once. Germline CDR1 and CDR2: PRHDT and FYEKMQ (reference sequence). Trimming pared 8 bases from V and 5 bases from J, leaving 9 bases between. The CDR3 is 11 amino acids. This clone was seen only once. This clonotype originated in a male donor in good health and CMV-seropositive. The V gene is TRBV13, the J gene TRBJ2-5; D not resolved. The sequenced material came from PBMCs. The CDR3 region is CASSLRETQYF. DNA for the CDR3: TGTGCCAGCTCTCTGCGGGAGACCCAGTACTTC.